The next 8 T cell receptor beta chains were all read from a single sample in a study of blood T cell repertoires in COVID-19. Method: immunoSEQ multiplex PCR; TCRdb's copy keeps in-frame clones and lacks some. This repertoire shows roughly 120,000 clones, about 88% found once; its top ten account for around 3.8%. The source material was peripheral blood. Receptors originate from a man aged 50-59 years with active COVID-19.

The chain recombines TRBV18 with TRBJ2-2; 13 bases line up with TRBD2. With 3 bases clipped from V and 7 bases from J, the junction kept 2 bases outside the gene matches. The CDR3 covers 15 residues. Per germline, CDR1 KGHSH and CDR2 LQKENI. Here the CDR3 reads CASSPGLAGVGELFF. The CDR3 region has the DNA TGTGCCAGCTCACCTGGACTAGCGGGAGTCGGGGAGCTGTTTTTT.

V usage is TRBV29-1 and J usage is TRBJ1-1; TRBD1 might be the D (6 bases). CDR3 size: 15 residues. Germline V CDR1 and CDR2: SQVTM, ANQGSEA. The V and J ends lost 5 bases and 0 bases respectively, with 16 bases between them. CDR3 amino acids: CSVTRRGGMNTEAFF. The CDR3 nucleotides are TGCAGCGTTACTCGAAGAGGGGGAATGAACACTGAAGCTTTCTTT. The full variable domain, rest sourced from reference TRBV29-1 and TRBJ1-1, is SAVISQKPSRDICQRGTSLTIQCQVDSQVTMMFWYRQQPGQSLTLIATANQGSEATYESGFVIDKFPISRPNLTFSTLTVSNMSPEDSSIYLCSVTRRGGMNTEAFFGQGTRLTVV.

The J gene is TRBJ2-3, the V gene TRBV5-4; D might be TRBD2 (6 bases). The CDR3 totals 14 residues. Germline V gives CDR1 SGHNT, CDR2 YYREEE (reference sequence). V lost 5 bases and J lost 3, with 13 bases in between. CDR3 loop: CASRRGVETDTQYF. CDR3 in DNA: TGTGCCAGCAGGCGGGGCGTTGAGACAGATACGCAGTATTTT.

The chain uses TRBV18 and TRBJ2-3, with TRBD2 identical over 10 bases. Germline assignment: CDR1 KGHSH and CDR2 LQKENI. CDR3 length equals 16 residues. Germline trimming cut 6 bases from V and 2 bases from J; bases unmatched to any gene: 8. The DNA for the CDR3 is TGTGCCAGCTCGGGAACTAGCGGGACCTTCACAGATACGCAGTATTTT. Translating gives CASSGTSGTFTDTQYF.

The chain combines TRBV19 with TRBJ2-1; tentative D call: TRBD1 (6 bases). CDR1 and CDR2 from the germline V gene are LNHDA and SQIVND (reference sequence). CDR3 length equals 12 residues. V shed 7 bases and J shed 8 bases, with 12 bases lying between them. CDR3 sequence (DNA): TGTGCCAGTACCCCAGGGGCGGATGAGCAGTTCTTC. It yields the protein CASTPGADEQFF.

The V gene is TRBV5-1, the J gene TRBJ1-5; D is undetermined. Trimming stripped 0 bases from V and 0 bases from J, with 7 bases between. The CDR3 runs 15 residues. Looked up from germline, CDR1 is SGHRS and CDR2 is YFSETQ. CDR3 sequence: CASSLDPDSNQPQHF. Written as DNA, the CDR3 is TGCGCCAGCAGCTTGGATCCAGATAGCAATCAGCCCCAGCATTTT. The variable domain in full, with the rest retrieved from reference TRBV5-1 and TRBJ1-5, is KAGVTQTPRYLIKTRGQQVTLSCSPISGHRSVSWYQQTPGQGLQFLFEYFSETQRNKGNFPGRFSGRQFSNSRSEMNVSTLELGDSALYLCASSLDPDSNQPQHFGDGTRLSIL.

CDR3 sequence reads: CASSQGTVNSPLHF. The CDR3 region has the DNA TGCGCCAGCAGCCAGGGGACAGTTAATTCACCCCTCCACTTT. This sequence joins TRBV5-1 and TRBJ1-6, with TRBD1 matching over 7 bases. Germline V lookup: CDR1 SGHRS, CDR2 YFSETQ. V shed 4 bases and J 6 bases; nucleotides not matched to a gene: 4. The CDR3 length is 14 residues.

In this sample, this clone turned up a few times. The chain recombines TRBV6-6 with TRBJ2-7; 9 bases agree with TRBD2. The CDR3 has 14 residues. V shed 6 bases, J shed 5 bases, and the junction held 8 bases outside the gene matches. The germline V gene has CDR1 MNHNY and CDR2 SVGAGI (reference sequence). The CDR3 DNA reads as TGTGCCAGCAGATTCTCTTTAGCGGGGGACGAGCAGTACTTC. Protein product: CASRFSLAGDEQYF.